This T cell receptor (beta chain) was retrieved from a study of response to subunit inactivated influenza vaccine. MiXCR, applied by TCRdb to the RT-PCR reads, yields one record per CDR3 protein. The sample holds 550,000 to 800,000 distinct CDR3 sequences, approximately 13% seen once. This clonotype was found many times. CDR3 length: 14 residues. Germline CDR1 MNHNS, CDR2 SASEGT. With V trimmed by 6 bases and J by 4 bases, 1 base remained unmatched. V and J are TRBV6-1 and TRBJ2-1; TRBD2 agrees at 12 bases. Sample: PBMCs from blood, taken 14 days before vaccination. The TCR comes from a man between 45 and 60 years old who received an inactivated influenza vaccine. CDR3 DNA sequence: TGTGCCAGCAGGACTAGCGGGAGATACAATGAGCAGTTCTTC. It specifies CASRTSGRYNEQFF.